The source of this T cell receptor (beta chain) is a study of shared clonotypes between healthy human individuals. Across the study: Used for every donor were three CD4 naive, three CD4 memory, two CD8 naive and one CD8 memory plate. Study-wide results and limits: Memory subsets had estimated richness that was generally smaller than that of naive subsets. Clonotype sharing across a few donors was observed for 4.5% to 6.5% of naive CD4 clonotypes. Specimens sampled were limited to blood, with tissue repertoires likely differing.

The protocol was immunoSEQ multiplex PCR, while the TCRdb copy is restricted to in-frame clones and leaves out a portion. This table has 950,000 to 1,200,000 clones, roughly 80% appearing once. On this clone itself: The target antigen is unknown.

In germline, CDR1 is GTSNPN, CDR2 SVGIG (reference sequence). Trimming stripped 2 bases from V and 8 bases from J, with 16 bases between. The CDR3 has 14 residues. This TCR came from a man between 18 and 35 years old in good health. Some clones in this sample may be carry-over from other donors' samples. J is TRBJ2-1 and V is TRBV30; TRBD2 might be the D (7 bases). Sequences were obtained from memory CD4+ T cells from PBMCs. As for subset: CD45RA-negative fraction. The CDR3 nucleotides read TGTGCCTGGAGTCGGGGGAGGGGGTTTCATGAGCAGTTCTTC. As protein: CAWSRGRGFHEQFF.